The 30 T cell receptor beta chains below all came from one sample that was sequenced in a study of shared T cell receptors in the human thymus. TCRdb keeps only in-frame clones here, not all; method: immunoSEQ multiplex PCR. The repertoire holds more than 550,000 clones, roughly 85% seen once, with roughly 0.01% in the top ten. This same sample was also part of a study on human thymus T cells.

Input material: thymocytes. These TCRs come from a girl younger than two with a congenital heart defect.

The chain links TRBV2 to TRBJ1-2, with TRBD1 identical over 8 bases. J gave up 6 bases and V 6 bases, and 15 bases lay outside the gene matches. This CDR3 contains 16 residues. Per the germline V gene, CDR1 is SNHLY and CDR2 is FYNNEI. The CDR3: CASRGDRGGDSHGYTF. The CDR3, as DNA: TGTGCCAGCAGAGGAGACAGGGGAGGTGATAGTCATGGCTACACCTTC.

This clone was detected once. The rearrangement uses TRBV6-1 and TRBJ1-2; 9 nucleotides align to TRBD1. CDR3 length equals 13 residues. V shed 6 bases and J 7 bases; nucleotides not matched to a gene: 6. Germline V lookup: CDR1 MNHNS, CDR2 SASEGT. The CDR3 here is CASRVGQGSGYTF. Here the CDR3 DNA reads TGTGCCAGCAGAGTGGGACAGGGCAGTGGCTACACCTTC.

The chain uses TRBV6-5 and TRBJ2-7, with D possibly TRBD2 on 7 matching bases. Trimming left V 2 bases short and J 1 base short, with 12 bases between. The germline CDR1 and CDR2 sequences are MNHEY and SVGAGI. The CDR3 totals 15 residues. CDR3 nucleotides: TGTGCCAGCAGTTACGGGCGGGGGCATTCCTACGAGCAGTACTTC. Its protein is CASSYGRGHSYEQYF.

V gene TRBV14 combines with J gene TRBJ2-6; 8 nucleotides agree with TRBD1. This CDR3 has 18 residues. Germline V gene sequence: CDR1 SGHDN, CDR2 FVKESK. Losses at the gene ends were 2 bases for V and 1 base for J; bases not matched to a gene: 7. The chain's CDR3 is CASSQLAGGGSGANVLTF. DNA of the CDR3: TGTGCCAGCAGCCAATTGGCAGGGGGCGGGTCTGGGGCCAACGTCCTGACTTTC. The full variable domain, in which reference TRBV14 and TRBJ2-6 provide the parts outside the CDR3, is EAGVTQFPSHSVIEKGQTVTLRCDPISGHDNLYWYRRVMGKEIKFLLHFVKESKQDESGMPNNRFLAERTGGTYSTLKVQPAELEDSGVYFCASSQLAGGGSGANVLTFGAGSRLTVL.

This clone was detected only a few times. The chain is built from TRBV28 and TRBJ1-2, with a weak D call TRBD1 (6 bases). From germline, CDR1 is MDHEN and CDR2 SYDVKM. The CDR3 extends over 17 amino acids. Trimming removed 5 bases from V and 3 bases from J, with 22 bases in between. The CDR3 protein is CASSLPIVKGVDYGYTF. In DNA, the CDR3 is TGTGCCAGCAGTCTCCCCATTGTCAAGGGGGTGGACTATGGCTACACCTTC.

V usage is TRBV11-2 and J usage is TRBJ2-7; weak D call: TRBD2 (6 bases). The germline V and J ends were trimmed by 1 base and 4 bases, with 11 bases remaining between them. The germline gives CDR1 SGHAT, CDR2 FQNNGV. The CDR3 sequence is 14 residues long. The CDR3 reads CASSLGGAGYEQYF. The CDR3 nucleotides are TGTGCCAGCAGCTTAGGAGGGGCGGGGTACGAGCAGTACTTC.

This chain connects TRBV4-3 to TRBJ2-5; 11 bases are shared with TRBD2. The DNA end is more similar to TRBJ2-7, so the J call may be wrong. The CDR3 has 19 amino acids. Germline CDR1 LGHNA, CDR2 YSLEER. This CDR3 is CASSQASSGGPHDSYEQYF. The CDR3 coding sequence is TGCGCCAGCAGCCAAGCTTCTAGCGGGGGGCCTCATGACTCCTACGAGCAGTACTTC.

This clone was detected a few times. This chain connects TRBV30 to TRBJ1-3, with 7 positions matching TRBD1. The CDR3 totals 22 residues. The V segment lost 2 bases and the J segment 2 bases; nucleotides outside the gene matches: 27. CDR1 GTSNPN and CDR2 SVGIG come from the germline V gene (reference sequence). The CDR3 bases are TGTGCCTGGAGTCCCTTGACAGGGCCCCTGAACCCACCACGAATCCCTGGAAACACCATATATTTT. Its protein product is CAWSPLTGPLNPPRIPGNTIYF.

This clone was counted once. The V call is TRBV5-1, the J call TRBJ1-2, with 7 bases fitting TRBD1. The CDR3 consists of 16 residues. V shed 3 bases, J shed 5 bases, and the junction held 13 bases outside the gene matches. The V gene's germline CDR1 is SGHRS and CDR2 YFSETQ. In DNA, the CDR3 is TGCGCCAGCAGCTGTAAACAGGGGAAAGAAGCTTATGGCTACACCTTC. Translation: CASSCKQGKEAYGYTF.

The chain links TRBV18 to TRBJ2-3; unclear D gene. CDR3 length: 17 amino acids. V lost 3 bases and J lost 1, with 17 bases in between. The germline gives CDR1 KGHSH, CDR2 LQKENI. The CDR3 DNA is TGTGCCAGCTCACCCTTTTCGGGTAGGCCGGGCACAGATACGCAGTATTTT. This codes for CASSPFSGRPGTDTQYF.

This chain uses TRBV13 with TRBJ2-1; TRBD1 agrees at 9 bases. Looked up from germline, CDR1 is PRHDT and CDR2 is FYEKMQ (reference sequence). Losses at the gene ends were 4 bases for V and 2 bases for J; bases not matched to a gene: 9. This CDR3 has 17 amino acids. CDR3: CASSSASRQGAYNEQFF. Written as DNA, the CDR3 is TGTGCCAGCAGCTCCGCCTCAAGACAGGGGGCCTACAATGAGCAGTTCTTC. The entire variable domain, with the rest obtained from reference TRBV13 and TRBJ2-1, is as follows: AAGVIQSPRHLIKEKRETATLKCYPIPRHDTVYWYQQGPGQDPQFLISFYEKMQSDKGSIPDRFSAQQFSDYHSELNMSSLELGDSALYFCASSSASRQGAYNEQFFGPGTRLTVL.

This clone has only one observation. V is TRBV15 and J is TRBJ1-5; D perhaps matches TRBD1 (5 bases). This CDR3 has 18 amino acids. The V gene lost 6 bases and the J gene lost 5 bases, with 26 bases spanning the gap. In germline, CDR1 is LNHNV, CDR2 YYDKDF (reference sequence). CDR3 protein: CATSYRWGDTYSHQPQHF. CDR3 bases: TGTGCCACCAGTTATCGATGGGGCGACACTTATTCTCATCAGCCCCAGCATTTT.

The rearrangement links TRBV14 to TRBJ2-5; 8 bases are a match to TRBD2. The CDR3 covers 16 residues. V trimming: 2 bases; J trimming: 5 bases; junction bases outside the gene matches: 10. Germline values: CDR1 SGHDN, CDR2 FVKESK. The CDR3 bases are TGTGCCAGCAGCCAATTCCGACTAGCGTCGGGGGAGACCCAGTACTTC. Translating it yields CASSQFRLASGETQYF. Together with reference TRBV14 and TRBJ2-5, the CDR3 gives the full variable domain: EAGVTQFPSHSVIEKGQTVTLRCDPISGHDNLYWYRRVMGKEIKFLLHFVKESKQDESGMPNNRFLAERTGGTYSTLKVQPAELEDSGVYFCASSQFRLASGETQYFGPGTRLLVL.

The CDR3 here is CASSPPRQGFLKRGYMSNQPQHF. CDR3 DNA: TGTGCCAGCAGCCCCCCCCGGCAGGGGTTTCTCAAAAGGGGCTATATGAGCAATCAGCCCCAGCATTTT. J is TRBJ1-5 and V is TRBV9; D might be TRBD1 (6 bases). Germline values: CDR1 SGDLS, CDR2 YYNGEE. This CDR3 spans 23 amino acids. V lost 4 bases and J lost 1, with 36 bases in between.

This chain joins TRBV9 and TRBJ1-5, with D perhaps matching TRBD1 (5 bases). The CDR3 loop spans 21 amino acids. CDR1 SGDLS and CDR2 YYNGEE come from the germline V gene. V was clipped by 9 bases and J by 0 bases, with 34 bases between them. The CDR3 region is CAKLPGRAAQNYIYSNQPQHF. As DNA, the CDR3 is TGTGCCAAACTGCCCGGCAGGGCGGCCCAGAACTACATTTATAGCAATCAGCCCCAGCATTTT.

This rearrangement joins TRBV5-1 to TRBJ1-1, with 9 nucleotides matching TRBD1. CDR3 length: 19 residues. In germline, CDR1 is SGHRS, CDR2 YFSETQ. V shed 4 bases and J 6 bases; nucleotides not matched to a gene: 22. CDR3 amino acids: CASSPRDREVYEGRPEAFF. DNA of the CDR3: TGCGCCAGCAGCCCGAGGGACAGGGAAGTTTACGAAGGGAGACCTGAAGCTTTCTTT. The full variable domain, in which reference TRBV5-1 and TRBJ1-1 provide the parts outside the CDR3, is KAGVTQTPRYLIKTRGQQVTLSCSPISGHRSVSWYQQTPGQGLQFLFEYFSETQRNKGNFPGRFSGRQFSNSRSEMNVSTLELGDSALYLCASSPRDREVYEGRPEAFFGQGTRLTVV.

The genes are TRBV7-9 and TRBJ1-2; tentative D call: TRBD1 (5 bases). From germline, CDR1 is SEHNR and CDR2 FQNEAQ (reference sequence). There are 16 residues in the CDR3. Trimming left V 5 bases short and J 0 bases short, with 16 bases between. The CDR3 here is CASSIPQGYANYGYTF. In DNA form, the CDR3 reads TGTGCCAGCAGCATACCTCAGGGATACGCTAACTATGGCTACACCTTC. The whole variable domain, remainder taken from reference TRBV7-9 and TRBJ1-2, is DTGVSQNPRHKITKRGQNVTFRCDPISEHNRLYWYRQTLGQGPEFLTYFQNEAQLEKSRLLSDRFSAERPKGSFSTLEIQRTEQGDSAMYLCASSIPQGYANYGYTFGSGTRLTVV.

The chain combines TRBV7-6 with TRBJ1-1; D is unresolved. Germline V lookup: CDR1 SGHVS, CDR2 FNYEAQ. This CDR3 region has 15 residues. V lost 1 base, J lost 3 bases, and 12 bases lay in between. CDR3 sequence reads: CASSLGVSRDTEAFF. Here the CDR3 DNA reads TGTGCCAGCAGCTTAGGAGTGTCCCGGGACACTGAAGCTTTCTTT.

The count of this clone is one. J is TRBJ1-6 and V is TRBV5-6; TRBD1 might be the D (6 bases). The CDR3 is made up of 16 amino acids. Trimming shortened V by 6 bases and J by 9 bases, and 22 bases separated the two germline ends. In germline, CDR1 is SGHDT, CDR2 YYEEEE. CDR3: CASNQAVQGKGSPLHF. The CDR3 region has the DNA TGTGCCAGCAACCAAGCCGTACAGGGCAAGGGTTCACCCCTCCACTTT. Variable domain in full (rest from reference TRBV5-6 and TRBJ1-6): DAGVTQSPTHLIKTRGQQVTLRCSPKSGHDTVSWYQQALGQGPQFIFQYYEEEERQRGNFPDRFSGHQFPNYSSELNVNALLLGDSALYLCASNQAVQGKGSPLHFGNGTRLTVT.

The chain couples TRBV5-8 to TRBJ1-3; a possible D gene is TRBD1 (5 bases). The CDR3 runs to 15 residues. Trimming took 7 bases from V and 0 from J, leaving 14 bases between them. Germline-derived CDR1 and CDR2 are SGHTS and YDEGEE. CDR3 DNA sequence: TGTGCCAGCCCCCAGACAGAGAGCTCTGGAAACACCATATATTTT. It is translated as CASPQTESSGNTIYF.

The CDR3 here is CATHEPGAGQPQHF. DNA of the CDR3: TGTGCCACCCACGAACCAGGGGCGGGTCAGCCCCAGCATTTT. The V call is TRBV10-3, the J call TRBJ1-5, with D possibly TRBD1 on 6 matching bases. V was cut by 10 bases and J by 6 bases, with 19 bases left in between. Per germline, CDR1 ENHRY and CDR2 SYGVKD. This CDR3 contains 14 residues.

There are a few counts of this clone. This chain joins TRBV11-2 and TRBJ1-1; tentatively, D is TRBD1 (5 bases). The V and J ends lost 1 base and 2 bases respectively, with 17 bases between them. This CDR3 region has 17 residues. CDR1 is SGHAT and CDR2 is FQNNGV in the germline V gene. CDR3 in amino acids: CASSLGWGGTLNTEAFF. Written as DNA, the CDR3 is TGTGCCAGCAGCTTAGGGTGGGGGGGAACCCTAAACACTGAAGCTTTCTTT.

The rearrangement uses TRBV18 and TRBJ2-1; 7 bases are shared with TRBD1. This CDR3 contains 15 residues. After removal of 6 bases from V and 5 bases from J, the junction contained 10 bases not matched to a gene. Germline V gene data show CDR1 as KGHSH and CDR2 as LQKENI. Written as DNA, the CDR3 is TGTGCCAGCTCCCTTAACCGGGACAGCAACAATGAGCAGTTCTTC. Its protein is CASSLNRDSNNEQFF.

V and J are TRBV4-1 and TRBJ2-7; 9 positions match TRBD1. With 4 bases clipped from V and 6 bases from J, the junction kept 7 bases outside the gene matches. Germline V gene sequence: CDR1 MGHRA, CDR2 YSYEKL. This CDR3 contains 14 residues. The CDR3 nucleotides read TGCGCCAGCAGCCGTCAACAGGGGGCTTTCGAGCAGTACTTC. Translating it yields CASSRQQGAFEQYF.

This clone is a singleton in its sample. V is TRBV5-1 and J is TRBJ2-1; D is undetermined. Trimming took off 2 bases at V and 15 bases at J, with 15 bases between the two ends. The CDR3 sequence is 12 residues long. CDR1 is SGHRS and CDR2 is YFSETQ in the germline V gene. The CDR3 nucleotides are TGCGCCAGCAGCTTTAAACCCTATGGGCCGTTCTTC. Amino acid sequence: CASSFKPYGPFF.

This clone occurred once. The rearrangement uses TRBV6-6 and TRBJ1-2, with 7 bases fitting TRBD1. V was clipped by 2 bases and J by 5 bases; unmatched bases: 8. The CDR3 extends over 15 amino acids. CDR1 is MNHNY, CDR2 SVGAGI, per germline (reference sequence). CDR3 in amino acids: CASSYRQGESYGYTF. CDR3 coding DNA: TGTGCCAGCAGTTACCGACAGGGAGAATCTTATGGCTACACCTTC.

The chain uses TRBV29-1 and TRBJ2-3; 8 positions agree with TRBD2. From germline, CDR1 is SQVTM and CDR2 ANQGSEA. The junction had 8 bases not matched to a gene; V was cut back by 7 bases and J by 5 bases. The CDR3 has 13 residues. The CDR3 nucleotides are TGCAGCGGTAACCCCGGGGGGGGAGATACGCAGTATTTT. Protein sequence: CSGNPGGGDTQYF.

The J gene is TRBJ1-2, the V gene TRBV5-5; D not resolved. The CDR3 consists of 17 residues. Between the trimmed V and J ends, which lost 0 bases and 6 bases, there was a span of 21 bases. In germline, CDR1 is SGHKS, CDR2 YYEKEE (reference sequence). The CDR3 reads CASSLGGPQPDHDGYTF. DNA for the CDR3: TGTGCCAGCAGCTTGGGAGGGCCACAGCCAGATCATGATGGCTACACCTTC.

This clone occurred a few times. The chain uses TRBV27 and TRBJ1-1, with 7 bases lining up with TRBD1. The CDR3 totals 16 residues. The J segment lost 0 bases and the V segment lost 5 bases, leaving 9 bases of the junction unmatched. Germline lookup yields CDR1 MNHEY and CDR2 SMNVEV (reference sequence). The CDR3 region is CASSQLNRGMNTEAFF. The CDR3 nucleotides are TGTGCCAGCAGTCAACTTAACAGGGGTATGAACACTGAAGCTTTCTTT.

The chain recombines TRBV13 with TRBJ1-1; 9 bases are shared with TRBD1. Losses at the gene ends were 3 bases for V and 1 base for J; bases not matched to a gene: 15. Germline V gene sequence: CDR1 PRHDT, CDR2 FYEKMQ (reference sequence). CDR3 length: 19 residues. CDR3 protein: CASSLIQGARKRPNTEAFF. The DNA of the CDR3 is TGTGCCAGCAGCTTGATACAGGGGGCGAGGAAACGCCCGAACACTGAAGCTTTCTTT.